The entry that follows covers one TCR beta chain sequence. Its target is unknown. Data came from immunoSEQ multiplex PCR; TCRdb stores just in-frame clones and leaves some out. The sample carries roughly 130,000 clones, 85% to 95% recorded once. These data originate in a study of cytotoxic CD8 clonotypes in ibrutinib-treated CLL. Regarding the study as a whole: Clonality rose at ibrutinib response and fell back toward baseline at progression.

Trimming removed 10 bases from V and 0 bases from J, with 13 bases in between. Germline-derived CDR1 and CDR2 are SGHTA and FQGTGA. The CDR3 totals 15 residues. The chain couples TRBV7-3 to TRBJ2-6; the D is unclear. This clonotype was obtained from a human donor with chronic lymphocytic leukemia. This sample comprised PBMCs, obtained after 12 months of ibrutinib treatment. The CDR3 reads CATSNMNSGANVLTF. For the CDR3, the DNA is TGTGCCACCTCGAATATGAACTCTGGGGCCAACGTCCTGACTTTC.